This is a list of T cell receptor beta chains from one sample in a study of a mutant IDH1 vaccine in newly diagnosed glioma. Generated by immunoSEQ multiplex PCR, the TCRdb table keeps only in-frame clones and is missing some. The sample has about 66,000 clones, roughly 68% seen once. Which antigens these TCRs recognize remains unknown. This material consisted of PBMCs, taken from a glioma patient whose treatment included an IDH1 peptide vaccine. Every receptor here comes from a man over 45 with glioma. CDR3s include the opening cysteine and the closing phenylalanine or tryptophan. Each record gives: J gene, clone size, D gene, V gene, CDR3 DNA, CDR3 protein. The D gene is left open where the match is weak. The size field is filled for only some rows; it gives once, few, many or a size class.

J: TRBJ1-1
size: NA
D: NA
V: TRBV4-2
DNA: TGTGCCAGCAGCCAACTTCTTCAGGGTAACACTGAAGCTTTCTTT
CDR3: CASSQLLQGNTEAFF

J: TRBJ2-7
size: few
D: NA
V: TRBV5-1
DNA: TGCGCCAGCAGCTTGGGAAGGGGGGAATCCGAGCAGTACTTC
CDR3: CASSLGRGESEQYF

J: TRBJ1-3
size: NA
D: NA
V: TRBV5-6
DNA: TGTGCCAGCAGCTCAGGAAGCCCTGGCTCTGGAAACACCATATATTTT
CDR3: CASSSGSPGSGNTIYF

J: TRBJ2-2
size: NA
D: TRBD2
V: TRBV9
DNA: TGTGCCAGCAGCGTTTTAGCGGGGGGCACTAACACCGGGGAGCTGTTTTTT
CDR3: CASSVLAGGTNTGELFF

J: TRBJ2-2
size: NA
D: NA
V: TRBV9
DNA: TGTGCCAGCAGCGTAGCCCCAGGGTTGGGCGGGGAGCTGTTTTTT
CDR3: CASSVAPGLGGELFF

J: TRBJ1-4
size: NA
D: NA
V: TRBV9
DNA: TGTGCCAGCAGCGTAGGGGAGGGGAGTACTAATGAAAAACTGTTTTTT
CDR3: CASSVGEGSTNEKLFF

J: TRBJ1-6
size: NA
D: NA
V: TRBV19
DNA: TGTGCCAGTAGTAGCGCCCGGGTCAGCTATAATTCACCCCTCCACTTT
CDR3: CASSSARVSYNSPLHF

J: TRBJ1-1
size: NA
D: NA
V: TRBV6-1
DNA: TGTGCCAGCAGCCAAGACAGGCCAAGAGCCACTGAAGCTTTCTTT
CDR3: CASSQDRPRATEAFF

J: TRBJ2-5
size: NA
D: NA
V: TRBV7-2
DNA: TGTGCCAGCAGCCCAGACGGACAGCGACTTGGGAACCAGTACTTC
CDR3: CASSPDGQRLGNQYF

J: TRBJ1-6
size: NA
D: NA
V: TRBV9
DNA: TGTGCCAGCAGCGTACGCCATGTGGATTCACCCCTCCACTTT
CDR3: CASSVRHVDSPLHF

J: TRBJ2-7
size: NA
D: NA
V: TRBV5-6
DNA: TGTGCCAGCAGCTTTTCTCCCTACGAGCAGTACTTC
CDR3: CASSFSPYEQYF

J: TRBJ1-6
size: few
D: NA
V: TRBV25-1
DNA: TGTGCCAGCAGTGACGGCTCCTATAATTCACCCCTCCACTTT
CDR3: CASSDGSYNSPLHF

J: TRBJ2-7
size: NA
D: TRBD2
V: TRBV2
DNA: TGTGCCAGCATTGGGGGGGACTACGAGCAGTACTTC
CDR3: CASIGGDYEQYF

J: TRBJ2-7
size: NA
D: TRBD1
V: TRBV27
DNA: TGTGCCAGCAGTTTAGGCGGGACAGGGTTGCGGTACGAGCAGTACTTC
CDR3: CASSLGGTGLRYEQYF

J: TRBJ2-5
size: NA
D: NA
V: TRBV6-5
DNA: TGTGCCAGCAGTCAGGGGGAGACCCAGTACTTC
CDR3: CASSQGETQYF

J: TRBJ1-5
size: NA
D: NA
V: TRBV5-6
DNA: TGTGCCAGCAGCTTCTCCGTAAACTTATCGGGGCAGCCCCAGCATTTT
CDR3: CASSFSVNLSGQPQHF

J: TRBJ1-1
size: few
D: NA
V: TRBV7-2
DNA: TGTGCCAGCAGCTCACAGGGCCGGCGCACTGAAGCTTTCTTT
CDR3: CASSSQGRRTEAFF

J: TRBJ1-6
size: NA
D: NA
V: TRBV6-5
DNA: TGTGCCAGCAGCCAGGGCTCGGACACTCATGTACCCCTCCACTTT
CDR3: CASSQGSDTHVPLHF

J: TRBJ1-2
size: NA
D: NA
V: TRBV5-1
DNA: TGCGCCAGCAGCTCGAACCCGCCTTCGAGTGGCTACACCTTC
CDR3: CASSSNPPSSGYTF

J: TRBJ2-7
size: NA
D: NA
V: TRBV9
DNA: TGTGCCAGCAGCGCGAACGGACAGACCTACGAGCAGTACTTC
CDR3: CASSANGQTYEQYF

J: TRBJ1-1
size: NA
D: NA
V: TRBV5-6
DNA: TGTGCCAGCAGCTGGAATGGGGGGTCTGAAGCTTTCTTT
CDR3: CASSWNGGSEAFF

J: TRBJ1-1
size: NA
D: TRBD1
V: TRBV4-2
DNA: TGTGCCAGCAGCCAGACAGGGGGCTCTGAAGCTTTCTTT
CDR3: CASSQTGGSEAFF

J: TRBJ1-2
size: few
D: TRBD1
V: TRBV10-3
DNA: TGTGCCATCAAAACAGGGGCGGAGGGCTACACCTTC
CDR3: CAIKTGAEGYTF

J: TRBJ2-7
size: NA
D: TRBD1
V: TRBV7-9
DNA: TGTGCCAGCAGCCCGCGGGACAGGGGACCCTACGAGCAGTACTTC
CDR3: CASSPRDRGPYEQYF

J: TRBJ1-2
size: NA
D: NA
V: TRBV4-2
DNA: TGTGCCAGCAGCCAAGATGGACAGTCCGATGGCTACACCTTC
CDR3: CASSQDGQSDGYTF

J: TRBJ1-1
size: once
D: TRBD1
V: TRBV5-6
DNA: TGTGCCAGCAGCGGGGACAGGGGGAACACTGAAGCTTTCTTT
CDR3: CASSGDRGNTEAFF

J: TRBJ1-1
size: NA
D: TRBD1
V: TRBV4-1
DNA: TGCGCCAGCAGCCAAGGGGTACAGAGGGGGCGGCGAGCTGAAGCTTTCTTT
CDR3: CASSQGVQRGRRAEAFF

J: TRBJ1-1
size: NA
D: NA
V: TRBV10-3
DNA: TGTGCCATCAGTGATAGGGGCTCCACTGAAGCTTTCTTT
CDR3: CAISDRGSTEAFF

J: TRBJ2-1
size: NA
D: NA
V: TRBV29-1
DNA: TGCAGCGTAGATGACGGGGCAACGGACTACAATGAGCAGTTCTTC
CDR3: CSVDDGATDYNEQFF

J: TRBJ1-3
size: NA
D: NA
V: TRBV5-5
DNA: TGTGCCAGCAGTAGGGGGGGCTCTGGAAACACCATATATTTT
CDR3: CASSRGGSGNTIYF

J: TRBJ2-2
size: few
D: NA
V: TRBV18
DNA: TGTGCCAGCTCACCGCTTACATTGAACACCGGGGAGCTGTTTTTT
CDR3: CASSPLTLNTGELFF

J: TRBJ1-4
size: NA
D: NA
V: TRBV15
DNA: TGTGCCACCAGCAGAGAGGTCGGGGAAAAACTGTTTTTT
CDR3: CATSREVGEKLFF

J: TRBJ2-1
size: once
D: NA
V: TRBV27
DNA: TGTGCCAGCAGTTTATCACGGGGGTCCCCCCGGAATGAGCAGTTCTTC
CDR3: CASSLSRGSPRNEQFF

J: TRBJ1-1
size: NA
D: NA
V: TRBV7-9
DNA: TGTGCCAGCAGCCCCTACCCGGAGGGCACTGAAGCTTTCTTT
CDR3: CASSPYPEGTEAFF

J: TRBJ1-1
size: NA
D: NA
V: TRBV12-5
DNA: TGTGCTAGCAGCCTGCTGAACACTGAAGCTTTCTTT
CDR3: CASSLLNTEAFF

J: TRBJ1-1
size: NA
D: NA
V: TRBV11-2
DNA: TGTGCCAGCAGCCCGGGCCTCGGGGATTTCTTT
CDR3: CASSPGLGDFF

J: TRBJ1-2
size: NA
D: NA
V: TRBV29-1
DNA: TGCAGCGTTGGGGCCAGGACCTATGGCTACACCTTC
CDR3: CSVGARTYGYTF

J: TRBJ2-7
size: NA
D: NA
V: TRBV2
DNA: TGTGCCAGCAGGGGTGAATACGAGCAGTACTTC
CDR3: CASRGEYEQYF

J: TRBJ1-6
size: NA
D: NA
V: TRBV5-1
DNA: TGCGCCAGCAGCTTGTTAGGGGTCGGTTCACCCCTCCACTTT
CDR3: CASSLLGVGSPLHF

J: TRBJ2-7
size: many
D: NA
V: TRBV10-3
DNA: TGTGCCATCAGTGACAACGAGCACTACGAGCAGTACTTC
CDR3: CAISDNEHYEQYF

J: TRBJ1-4
size: NA
D: NA
V: TRBV7-9
DNA: TGTGCCAGCAGCTTCCCTAGGGGAACTAATGAAAAACTGTTTTTT
CDR3: CASSFPRGTNEKLFF

J: TRBJ2-1
size: few
D: NA
V: TRBV10-3
DNA: TGTGCCATCACGGTGGGCCCCTCATTGGAGCAGTTCTTC
CDR3: CAITVGPSLEQFF

J: TRBJ2-3
size: NA
D: NA
V: TRBV9
DNA: TGTGCCAGCAGCGTCCGGGCATCTAGCACAGATACGCAGTATTTT
CDR3: CASSVRASSTDTQYF

J: TRBJ1-1
size: NA
D: NA
V: TRBV19
DNA: TGTGCCAGTAGGGAGGCTACCCCCTATGAAGCTTTCTTT
CDR3: CASREATPYEAFF

J: TRBJ2-5
size: NA
D: TRBD1
V: TRBV6-6
DNA: TGTGCCAGCTTACAGGGGCTAGGAGAGACCCAGTACTTC
CDR3: CASLQGLGETQYF

J: TRBJ2-7
size: NA
D: NA
V: TRBV6-1
DNA: TGTGCCAGCAGTGTAACGGACGCCAGCAAGTACGAGCAGTACTTC
CDR3: CASSVTDASKYEQYF

J: TRBJ2-5
size: NA
D: NA
V: TRBV6-5
DNA: TGTGCCAGCGATCCAGCGGGTCGAGGAGAGACCCAGTACTTC
CDR3: CASDPAGRGETQYF

J: TRBJ2-3
size: NA
D: NA
V: TRBV18
DNA: TGTGCCAGCTCACTTCGGGTAGAAGATACGCAGTATTTT
CDR3: CASSLRVEDTQYF

J: TRBJ2-2
size: NA
D: TRBD1
V: TRBV4-1
DNA: TGCGCCAGCAGCCAAGAGGGACAGCACACCGGGGAGCTGTTTTTT
CDR3: CASSQEGQHTGELFF

J: TRBJ2-7
size: once
D: NA
V: TRBV6-1
DNA: TGTGCCAGCAGTGAAGGCTGGGGAGGCGAGCAGTACTTC
CDR3: CASSEGWGGEQYF

J: TRBJ2-3
size: once
D: TRBD2
V: TRBV30
DNA: TGTGCCTGGAGTGTACCTAGCGGGGGACCCGGTTACACAGATACGCAGTATTTT
CDR3: CAWSVPSGGPGYTDTQYF

J: TRBJ2-5
size: few
D: TRBD2
V: TRBV5-6
DNA: TGTGCCAGCAGCCCGGGACTAGCGCCCCAAGAGACCCAGTACTTC
CDR3: CASSPGLAPQETQYF

J: TRBJ1-5
size: few
D: NA
V: TRBV29-1
DNA: TGCAGCGTTCGGCAGGGTGGTAGTCAGCCCCAGCATTTT
CDR3: CSVRQGGSQPQHF

J: TRBJ1-1
size: NA
D: NA
V: TRBV15
DNA: TGTGCCACCAGCAGAGACACAGGTCAACGTGAAGCTTTCTTT
CDR3: CATSRDTGQREAFF